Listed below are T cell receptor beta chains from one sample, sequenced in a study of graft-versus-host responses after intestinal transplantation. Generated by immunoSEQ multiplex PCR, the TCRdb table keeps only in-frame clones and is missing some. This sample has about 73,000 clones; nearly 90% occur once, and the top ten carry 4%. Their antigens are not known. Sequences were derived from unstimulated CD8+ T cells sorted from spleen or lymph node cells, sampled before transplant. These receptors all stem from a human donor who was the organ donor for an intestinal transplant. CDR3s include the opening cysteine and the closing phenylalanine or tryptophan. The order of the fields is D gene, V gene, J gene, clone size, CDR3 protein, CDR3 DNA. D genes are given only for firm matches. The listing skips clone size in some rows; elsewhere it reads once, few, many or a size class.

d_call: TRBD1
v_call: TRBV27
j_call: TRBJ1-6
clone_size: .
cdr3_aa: CASSFLGDRDNSPLHF
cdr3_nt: TGTGCCAGCAGTTTTTTGGGGGACAGGGATAATTCACCCCTCCACTTT

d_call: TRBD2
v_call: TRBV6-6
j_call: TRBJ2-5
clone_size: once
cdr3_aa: CASKTAGGRETQYF
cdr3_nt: TGTGCCAGCAAAACCGCGGGGGGAAGAGAGACCCAGTACTTC

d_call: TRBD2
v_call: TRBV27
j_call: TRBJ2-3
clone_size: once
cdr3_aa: CASSFPGLAVLTQYF
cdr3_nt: TGTGCCAGCAGTTTCCCCGGACTAGCGGTCCTTACGCAGTATTTT

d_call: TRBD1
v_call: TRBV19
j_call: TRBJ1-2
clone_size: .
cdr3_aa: CASSVSTGTGYTF
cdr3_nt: TGTGCCAGTAGTGTTTCGACAGGGACAGGCTACACCTTC

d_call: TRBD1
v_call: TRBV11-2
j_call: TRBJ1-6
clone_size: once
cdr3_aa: CASSLGQGEIVDNSPLHF
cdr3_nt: TGTGCCAGCAGCCTAGGACAGGGAGAAATCGTCGATAATTCACCCCTCCACTTT

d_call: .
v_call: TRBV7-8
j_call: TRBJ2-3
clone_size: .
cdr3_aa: CASSPRRGGARDTQYF
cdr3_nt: TGTGCCAGCAGCCCCAGGCGGGGCGGAGCCCGGGATACGCAGTATTTT

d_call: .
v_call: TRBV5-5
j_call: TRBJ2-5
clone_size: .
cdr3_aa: CASSTGRVVGETQYF
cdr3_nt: TGTGCCAGCAGCACCGGCAGGGTGGTAGGAGAGACCCAGTACTTC

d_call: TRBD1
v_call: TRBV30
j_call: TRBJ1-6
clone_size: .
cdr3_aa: CAWELGAGGNSPLHF
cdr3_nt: TGTGCCTGGGAACTCGGGGCAGGGGGGAATTCACCCCTCCACTTT

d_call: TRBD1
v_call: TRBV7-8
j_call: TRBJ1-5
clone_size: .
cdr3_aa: CASSLARGQGKDQPQHF
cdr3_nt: TGTGCCAGCAGCTTAGCGAGGGGGCAGGGGAAAGATCAGCCCCAGCATTTT

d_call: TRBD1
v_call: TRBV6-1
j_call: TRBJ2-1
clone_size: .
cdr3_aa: CASREDRDNEQFF
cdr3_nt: TGTGCCAGCAGAGAGGACAGGGACAATGAGCAGTTCTTC

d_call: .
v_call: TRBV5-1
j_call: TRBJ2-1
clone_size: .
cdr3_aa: CASSLARDNEQFF
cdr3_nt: TGCGCCAGCAGCTTGGCCCGAGACAATGAGCAGTTCTTC

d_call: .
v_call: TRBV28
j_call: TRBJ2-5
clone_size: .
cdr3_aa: CASSLGQQETQYF
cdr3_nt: TGTGCCAGCAGTTTAGGACAGCAAGAGACCCAGTACTTC

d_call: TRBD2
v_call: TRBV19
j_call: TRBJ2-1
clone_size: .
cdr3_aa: CASSPMAGGENEQFF
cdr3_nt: TGTGCCAGTAGTCCAATGGCGGGGGGTGAGAATGAGCAGTTCTTC

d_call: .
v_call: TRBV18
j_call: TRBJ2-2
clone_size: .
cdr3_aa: CASSPPPGLNTGELFF
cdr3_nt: TGTGCCAGCTCACCACCCCCCGGACTTAACACCGGGGAGCTGTTTTTT

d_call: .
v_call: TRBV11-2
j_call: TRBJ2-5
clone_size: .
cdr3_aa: CASSSQQGYGETQYF
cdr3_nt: TGTGCCAGCAGCTCGCAACAGGGTTACGGAGAGACCCAGTACTTC

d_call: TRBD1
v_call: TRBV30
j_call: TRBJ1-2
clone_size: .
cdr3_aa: CAWSALTVQGDYGYTF
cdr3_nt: TGTGCCTGGAGTGCTTTGACTGTACAGGGGGACTATGGCTACACCTTC

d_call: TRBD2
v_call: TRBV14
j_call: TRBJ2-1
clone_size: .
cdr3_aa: CASSQDGLAGINEQFF
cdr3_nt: TGTGCCAGCAGCCAAGATGGCCTAGCGGGGATCAATGAGCAGTTCTTC

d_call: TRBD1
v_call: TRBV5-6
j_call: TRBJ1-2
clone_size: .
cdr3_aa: CASSLGQVGYTF
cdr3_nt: TGTGCCAGCAGCCTCGGACAGGTTGGCTACACCTTC

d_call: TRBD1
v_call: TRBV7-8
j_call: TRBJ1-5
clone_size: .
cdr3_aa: CASSFDEGAAMYGNQPQHF
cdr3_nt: TGTGCCAGCAGCTTCGACGAGGGGGCGGCGATGTACGGAAATCAGCCCCAGCATTTT

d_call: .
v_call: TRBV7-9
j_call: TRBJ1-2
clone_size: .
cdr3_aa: CASSVRGGGPIPNYGYTF
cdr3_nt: TGTGCCAGCAGCGTTAGGGGCGGGGGCCCCATCCCCAACTATGGCTACACCTTC

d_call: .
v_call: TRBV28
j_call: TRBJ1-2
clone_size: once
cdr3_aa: CASSFAPGSPTSANYGYTF
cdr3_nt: TGTGCCAGCAGTTTTGCCCCAGGGTCCCCGACCTCAGCTAACTATGGCTACACCTTC

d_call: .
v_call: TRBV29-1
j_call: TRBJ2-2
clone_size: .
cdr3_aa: CSVEGHNLNTGELFF
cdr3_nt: TGCAGCGTTGAGGGGCACAATCTGAACACCGGGGAGCTGTTTTTT

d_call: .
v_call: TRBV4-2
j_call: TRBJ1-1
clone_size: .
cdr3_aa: CASSIQVAGDETEAFF
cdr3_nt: TGTGCCAGCAGCATACAGGTAGCAGGGGATGAAACTGAAGCTTTCTTT

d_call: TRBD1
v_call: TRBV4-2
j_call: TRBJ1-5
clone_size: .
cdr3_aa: CASSPEGQSNQPQHF
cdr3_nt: TGTGCCAGCAGCCCAGAGGGACAGTCAAATCAGCCCCAGCATTTT

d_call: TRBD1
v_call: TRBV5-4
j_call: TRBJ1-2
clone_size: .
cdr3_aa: CASSWARDRFYGYTF
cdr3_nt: TGTGCCAGCAGCTGGGCCCGGGACAGATTCTATGGCTACACCTTC

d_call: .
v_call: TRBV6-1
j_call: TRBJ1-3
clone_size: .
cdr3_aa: CASSEEAGGAYTIYF
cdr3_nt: TGTGCCAGCAGTGAAGAAGCTGGGGGCGCTTACACCATATATTTT

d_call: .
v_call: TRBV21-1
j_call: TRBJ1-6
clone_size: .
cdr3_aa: CASSKPGLKRTENYNSPLHF
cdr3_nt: TGTGCCAGCAGCAAACCGGGACTCAAGAGAACCGAAAATTATAATTCACCCCTCCACTTT

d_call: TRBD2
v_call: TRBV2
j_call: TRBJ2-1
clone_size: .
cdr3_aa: CASTPKGGTSGGYNEQFF
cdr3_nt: TGTGCCAGCACACCCAAAGGCGGAACTAGCGGGGGGTACAATGAGCAGTTCTTC

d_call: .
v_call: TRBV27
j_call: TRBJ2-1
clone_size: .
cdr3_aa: CASSLSREYNEQFF
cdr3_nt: TGTGCCAGCAGTTTATCTAGGGAGTACAATGAGCAGTTCTTC

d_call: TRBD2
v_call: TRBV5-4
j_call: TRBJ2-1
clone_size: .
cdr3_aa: CASSLLLAGARLENEQFF
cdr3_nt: TGTGCCAGCAGCTTGTTACTAGCGGGGGCGCGATTAGAAAATGAGCAGTTCTTC

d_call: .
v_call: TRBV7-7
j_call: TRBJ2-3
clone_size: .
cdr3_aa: CASSLGVSGADTQYF
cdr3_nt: TGTGCTAGCAGCTTGGGAGTCTCGGGCGCAGATACGCAGTATTTT

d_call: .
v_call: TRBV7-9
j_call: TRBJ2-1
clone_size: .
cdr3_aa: CASSLGDNEQFF
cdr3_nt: TGTGCCAGCAGCTTAGGCGACAATGAGCAGTTCTTC

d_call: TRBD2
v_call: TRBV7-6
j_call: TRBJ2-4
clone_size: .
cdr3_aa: CASSLAGTSGGGIPKNIQYF
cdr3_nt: TGTGCCAGCAGCTTAGCCGGGACTAGCGGGGGGGGAATACCCAAAAACATTCAGTACTTC

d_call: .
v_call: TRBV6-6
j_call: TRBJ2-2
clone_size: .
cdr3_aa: CASSYSIGYAGELFF
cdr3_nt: TGTGCCAGCAGTTACTCGATCGGTTACGCCGGGGAGCTGTTTTTT

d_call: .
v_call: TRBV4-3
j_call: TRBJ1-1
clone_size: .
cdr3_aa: CASSQERGVNTEAFF
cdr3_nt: TGCGCCAGCAGCCAAGAGAGAGGAGTGAACACTGAAGCTTTCTTT

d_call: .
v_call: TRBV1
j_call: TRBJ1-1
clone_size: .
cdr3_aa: CTSSHFKGWAEAFF
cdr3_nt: TGCACCAGCAGCCACTTCAAGGGGTGGGCTGAAGCTTTCTTT

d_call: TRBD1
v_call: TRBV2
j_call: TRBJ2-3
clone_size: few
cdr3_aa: CASETGGRGAFTDTQYF
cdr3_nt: TGTGCCAGCGAGACAGGGGGACGGGGGGCATTCACAGATACGCAGTATTTT

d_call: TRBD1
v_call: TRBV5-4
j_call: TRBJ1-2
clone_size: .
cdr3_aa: CASSFGTGDFYGYTF
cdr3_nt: TGTGCCAGCAGCTTTGGGACAGGGGACTTCTATGGCTACACCTTC

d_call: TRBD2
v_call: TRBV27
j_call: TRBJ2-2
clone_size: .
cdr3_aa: CASSPAGEYTGELFF
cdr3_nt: TGTGCCAGCAGTCCCGCGGGGGAGTACACCGGGGAGCTGTTTTTT

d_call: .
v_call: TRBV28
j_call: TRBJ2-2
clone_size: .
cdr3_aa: CASRSDSANTGELFF
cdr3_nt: TGTGCCAGCAGATCGGACAGCGCGAACACCGGGGAGCTGTTTTTT

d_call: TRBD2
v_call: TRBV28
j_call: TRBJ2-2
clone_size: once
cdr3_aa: CASSLLAGVINTGELFF
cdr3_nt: TGTGCCAGCAGTTTGTTGGCGGGGGTAATCAACACCGGGGAGCTGTTTTTT

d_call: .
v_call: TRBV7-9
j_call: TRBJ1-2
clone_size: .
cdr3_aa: CASSFWSGQTF
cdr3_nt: TGTGCCAGCAGCTTTTGGTCAGGGCAGACCTTC

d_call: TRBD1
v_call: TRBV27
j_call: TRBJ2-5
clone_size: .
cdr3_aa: CASSTLLDRGLETQYF
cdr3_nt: TGTGCCAGCAGCACCTTACTGGACAGGGGTCTCGAGACCCAGTACTTC

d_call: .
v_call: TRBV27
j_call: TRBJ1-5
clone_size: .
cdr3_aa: CASSFQNQPQHF
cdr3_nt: TGTGCCAGCAGTTTTCAAAATCAGCCCCAGCATTTT

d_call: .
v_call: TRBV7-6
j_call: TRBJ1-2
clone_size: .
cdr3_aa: CASSGIGGSYGYTF
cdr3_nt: TGTGCCAGCAGCGGAATCGGAGGTTCCTATGGCTACACCTTC

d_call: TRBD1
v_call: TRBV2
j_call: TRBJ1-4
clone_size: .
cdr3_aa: CASRTGNNEKLFF
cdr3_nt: TGTGCCAGCCGGACAGGGAATAATGAAAAACTGTTTTTT

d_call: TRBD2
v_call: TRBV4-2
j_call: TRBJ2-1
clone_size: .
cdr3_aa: CASSQDPSGGHNEQFF
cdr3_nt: TGTGCCAGCAGCCAAGACCCGAGCGGGGGACACAATGAGCAGTTCTTC

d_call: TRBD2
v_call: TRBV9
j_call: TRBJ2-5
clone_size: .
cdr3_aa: CASSVGLAGEETQYF
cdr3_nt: TGTGCCAGCAGCGTAGGACTAGCGGGGGAAGAGACCCAGTACTTC

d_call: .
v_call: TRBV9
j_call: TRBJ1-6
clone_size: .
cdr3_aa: CASSGDEGSYNSPLHF
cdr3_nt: TGTGCCAGCAGTGGGGATGAGGGCTCCTATAATTCACCCCTCCACTTT

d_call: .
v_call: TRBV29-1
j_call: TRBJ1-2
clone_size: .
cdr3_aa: CSVDGSSVNYGYTF
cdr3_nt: TGCAGCGTTGATGGTAGTTCGGTCAACTATGGCTACACCTTC

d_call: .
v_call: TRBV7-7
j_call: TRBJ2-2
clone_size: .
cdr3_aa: CASSLVGSTGELFF
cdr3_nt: TGTGCTAGCAGCTTAGTTGGCAGTACCGGGGAGCTGTTTTTT

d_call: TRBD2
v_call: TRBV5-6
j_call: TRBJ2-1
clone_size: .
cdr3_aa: CASSLGTSGYNEQFF
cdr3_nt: TGTGCCAGCAGCTTGGGGACTAGCGGGTACAATGAGCAGTTCTTC